Presented here are 13 T cell receptor beta chains from one specimen sequenced in a study of blood T cell repertoires in COVID-19. Sequenced by immunoSEQ multiplex PCR; TCRdb stores in-frame clones only, minus some. The repertoire includes roughly 90,000 clones, 80% of them detected once, and around a tenth sits in the top ten. What was sequenced was peripheral blood. These receptors were collected from a woman aged 70-85 years with acute or convalescent COVID-19.

This clone was detected only once. The genes are TRBV30 and TRBJ1-5; D is perhaps TRBD1 (6 bases). The CDR3 extends over 16 amino acids. Germline CDR1 GTSNPN, CDR2 SVGIG (reference sequence). The ends were cut back, 2 bases at V and 1 base at J, with 15 bases in the middle. This chain's CDR3 is CAWSPPGTSSNQPQHF. Here the CDR3 DNA reads TGTGCCTGGAGTCCGCCCGGGACATCGAGCAATCAGCCCCAGCATTTT.

This clone was counted only a few times. The chain joins TRBV30 to TRBJ1-1; no firm D call. Trimming pared 1 base from V and 5 bases from J, leaving 11 bases between. Germline CDR1 and CDR2: GTSNPN and SVGIG (reference sequence). This CDR3 spans 13 amino acids. CDR3 residues: CAWSELRTTEAFF. Written as DNA, the CDR3 is TGTGCCTGGAGTGAGCTACGTACTACTGAAGCTTTCTTT.

CDR3 region: CASSLAPRGQYF. The DNA for the CDR3 is TGTGCCAGCAGCTTAGCCCCCAGGGGCCAGTACTTC. J is TRBJ2-5 and V is TRBV7-9; a possible D gene is TRBD1 (6 bases). Germline-derived CDR1 and CDR2 are SEHNR and FQNEAQ (reference sequence). V was trimmed by 0 bases and J by 10 bases, leaving 9 bases between them. The CDR3 has 12 amino acids.

This clone qualifies as medium-sized. The chain couples TRBV19 to TRBJ2-6; 7 nucleotides match TRBD2. There are 15 residues in the CDR3. Germline trimming cut 7 bases from V and 2 bases from J; bases unmatched to any gene: 5. Germline assignment: CDR1 LNHDA and CDR2 SQIVND (reference sequence). DNA for the CDR3: TGTGCCAGTAACCCGGGGGGAACTGGGGCCAACGTCCTGACTTTC. As protein: CASNPGGTGANVLTF.

This rearrangement joins TRBV5-1 to TRBJ1-1; D is possibly TRBD1 (6 bases). CDR1 and CDR2 (germline): SGHRS, YFSETQ. The CDR3 runs to 15 residues. V was cut by 0 bases and J by 1 base, with 10 bases left in between. CDR3 nucleotides: TGCGCCAGCAGCTTGGTCGGACAGCAGAACACTGAAGCTTTCTTT. Its translation: CASSLVGQQNTEAFF.

The chain recombines TRBV24-1 with TRBJ2-1; perhaps TRBD2 as D (5 bases). The CDR3 covers 15 residues. Per the germline V gene, CDR1 is KGHDR and CDR2 is SFDVKD. Deletions cut 5 bases from V and 2 bases from J, with 12 bases between. CDR3 amino acids: CATSGSGVAYNEQFF. In DNA form, the CDR3 reads TGTGCCACCAGTGGAAGCGGAGTGGCCTACAATGAGCAGTTCTTC.

This clone showed up just once. The rearrangement uses TRBV2 and TRBJ2-4, with D perhaps TRBD2 (6 bases). The CDR3 covers 15 residues. Deletions cut 2 bases from V and 4 bases from J, with 12 bases between. CDR1 and CDR2 (germline): SNHLY, FYNNEI. The CDR3 region has the DNA TGTGCCAGCAGTGAAACGGGAGACACTAAAAACATTCAGTACTTC. It codes for CASSETGDTKNIQYF.

The chain uses TRBV6-1 and TRBJ2-1; maybe TRBD2 (5 bases). The V and J ends lost 0 bases and 16 bases respectively, with 16 bases between them. Germline V gene data show CDR1 as MNHNS and CDR2 as SASEGT. The CDR3 contains 13 residues. The CDR3 nucleotides read TGTGCCAGCAGTGAAGCTGGGAGTATACCGAAATTCTTC. Protein: CASSEAGSIPKFF.

CDR3 region: CATMDRNEEKLFF. In DNA, the CDR3 is TGTGCCACCATGGACAGGAATGAGGAAAAACTGTTTTTT. The chain links TRBV28 to TRBJ1-4, with 7 bases aligning to TRBD1. Germline V lookup: CDR1 MDHEN, CDR2 SYDVKM. Trimming cost V 10 bases and J 8 bases; bases outside gene matches: 10. This CDR3 is 13 amino acids long.

By frequency in the sample, this clone is medium-sized. The V gene is TRBV12-3 or TRBV12-4, the J gene TRBJ1-4; D call uncertain. The CDR3 sequence is 12 residues long. V was trimmed by 5 bases and J by 5 bases, leaving 6 bases between them. The CDR3 here is CASSDGNEKLFF. The CDR3 nucleotides read TGTGCCAGCAGTGACGGGAATGAAAAACTGTTTTTT.

This clone has only a few counts. The chain combines TRBV5-4 with TRBJ1-1, with unresolved D. The CDR3 covers 15 residues. Trimming left V 2 bases short and J 3 bases short, with 14 bases between. The germline gives CDR1 SGHNT, CDR2 YYREEE (reference sequence). CDR3 amino acids: CASSFVGSPHTEAFF. The CDR3, as DNA: TGTGCCAGCAGCTTCGTGGGCAGCCCTCACACTGAAGCTTTCTTT. Using reference TRBV5-4 and TRBJ1-1 for the parts outside the CDR3, the full variable domain is ETGVTQSPTHLIKTRGQQVTLRCSSQSGHNTVSWYQQALGQGPQFIFQYYREEENGRGNFPPRFSGLQFPNYSSELNVNALELDDSALYLCASSFVGSPHTEAFFGQGTRLTVV.

The CDR3 loop is CASSEGHGNQPQHF. The DNA of the CDR3 is TGTGCCAGCAGTGAAGGGCATGGTAATCAGCCCCAGCATTTT. This rearrangement joins TRBV6-1 to TRBJ1-5; D remains ambiguous. Germline lookup yields CDR1 MNHNS and CDR2 SASEGT. The CDR3 is 14 amino acids. V was cut by 1 base and J by 4 bases, with 8 bases left in between.

The J gene is TRBJ2-2, the V gene TRBV6-2 or TRBV6-3; D possibly corresponds to TRBD2 (5 bases). The CDR3 is 16 amino acids. The V end was cut by 5 bases, the J end by 4 bases, with 17 bases between. The V gene's germline CDR1 is MNHEY and CDR2 SVGEGT. CDR3 bases: TGTGCCAGCAGTGGATTCGGGATTGGTGGCACCGGGGAGCTGTTTTTT. This encodes CASSGFGIGGTGELFF.